The rows below give T cell receptor beta chains drawn from one sample of a study of T cell responses to AZD1222 COVID-19 vaccine. Data came from immunoSEQ multiplex PCR; TCRdb stores just in-frame clones and leaves some out. The data contain 80,000 to 100,000 clones, more than 90% of them seen just once; the ten biggest clones take up 10% to 15%. Specimen: peripheral blood, collected on day 0 of AZD1222 vaccination. These receptor sequences come from an adult in good health. CDR3s include the opening cysteine and the closing phenylalanine or tryptophan. A D gene is named only where the DNA matches it firmly. Clone size is stated in some rows and not others, as once, few, many or a class when expanded.

NA,TRBV7-8,TRBJ1-3,NA,CASSLAGSSGNTIYF,TGTGCCAGCAGCTTAGCGGGATCCTCTGGAAACACCATATATTTT
NA,TRBV7-9,TRBJ1-1,NA,CASSLGFSSTEAFF,TGTGCCAGCAGCTTAGGGTTTTCGAGCACTGAAGCTTTCTTT
TRBD2,TRBV7-9,TRBJ2-3,NA,CASSLDAGVKDTQYF,TGTGCCAGCAGCTTAGATGCGGGAGTAAAAGATACGCAGTATTTT
NA,TRBV6-6,TRBJ2-3,NA,CASSRFLGPLRTDTQYF,TGTGCCAGCAGCCGATTCCTGGGACCTCTCCGCACAGATACGCAGTATTTT
TRBD2,TRBV15,TRBJ2-1,NA,CATTTRREGHEQFF,TGTGCCACTACGACTCGGCGGGAGGGTCATGAGCAGTTCTTC
TRBD2,TRBV29-1,TRBJ2-2,few,CSVRSGGADTGELFF,TGCAGCGTTCGGAGCGGGGGGGCCGACACCGGGGAGCTGTTTTTT
NA,TRBV19,TRBJ1-5,NA,CASSIRTRGQPQHF,TGTGCCAGTAGTATTCGGACGCGGGGGCAGCCCCAGCATTTT
NA,TRBV5-1,TRBJ2-5,NA,CASSPGDNFGGLVQETQYF,TGCGCCAGCAGCCCGGGTGATAATTTTGGGGGCCTAGTGCAAGAGACCCAGTACTTC
NA,TRBV12-3/TRBV12-4,TRBJ2-2,NA,CASRATGELFF,TGTGCCAGCCGGGCCACCGGGGAGCTGTTTTTT
NA,TRBV4-1,TRBJ1-2,NA,CASTPFGGRNGYTF,TGCGCCAGCACACCTTTTGGGGGGCGGAATGGCTACACCTTC
TRBD1,TRBV7-9,TRBJ1-2,NA,CASSPPGQGAEGYTF,TGTGCCAGCAGTCCTCCGGGACAGGGGGCTGAGGGCTACACCTTC
NA,TRBV6-1,TRBJ2-1,NA,CASSEAGPIARGVDEQFF,TGTGCCAGCAGTGAAGCGGGACCAATAGCGAGAGGTGTCGATGAGCAGTTCTTC
TRBD1,TRBV12-5,TRBJ2-7,NA,CASGAEHRGLYEQYF,TGTGCTAGTGGTGCAGAACACAGGGGGCTCTACGAGCAGTACTTC
TRBD2,TRBV30,TRBJ2-1,NA,CAWSGHGGSGKQFF,TGTGCCTGGAGTGGCCACGGGGGTAGCGGGAAGCAGTTCTTC
NA,TRBV27,TRBJ1-2,NA,CASSFSIGTLYGYTF,TGTGCCAGCAGTTTTTCAATCGGGACACTTTATGGCTACACCTTC
NA,TRBV18,TRBJ1-5,NA,CASSARGDNSNQPQHF,TGTGCCAGCTCAGCCCGAGGAGACAATAGCAATCAGCCCCAGCATTTT
TRBD1,TRBV11-2,TRBJ2-7,NA,CASSLVRTGDEQYF,TGTGCCAGCAGCCTCGTTCGGACAGGGGACGAGCAGTACTTC
NA,TRBV5-6,TRBJ2-5,NA,CASSSRTREGTQYF,TGTGCCAGCAGCAGCCGGACTCGTGAGGGGACCCAGTACTTC
NA,TRBV28,TRBJ1-2,NA,CASAGHSNYGYTF,TGTGCCAGCGCGGGACACAGTAACTATGGCTACACCTTC
NA,TRBV25-1,TRBJ2-5,NA,CASSEPDGRETQYF,TGTGCCAGCAGTGAACCCGACGGACGGGAGACCCAGTACTTC
TRBD1,TRBV3-1/TRBV3-2,TRBJ1-1,NA,CASSPPGGPQLAFF,TGTGCCAGCAGCCCACCAGGGGGCCCCCAACTGGCTTTCTTT
TRBD1,TRBV6-2/TRBV6-3,TRBJ2-7,NA,CASSYGTGGYEQYF,TGTGCCAGCAGTTACGGGACAGGGGGCTACGAGCAGTACTTC
NA,TRBV6-1,TRBJ1-5,NA,CASSVGVNRQNLEPQHF,TGTGCCAGCAGTGTTGGTGTCAATCGGCAGAACCTTGAGCCCCAGCATTTT
NA,TRBV15,TRBJ1-5,NA,CATSDPFQPQHF,TGTGCCACCAGCGACCCGTTCCAGCCCCAGCATTTT
NA,TRBV6-1,TRBJ1-5,NA,CASSESRGYQPQHF,TGTGCCAGCAGTGAATCCAGGGGCTATCAGCCCCAGCATTTT
NA,TRBV5-6,TRBJ2-6,NA,CASSWRGAGANVLTF,TGTGCCAGCAGCTGGCGGGGAGCTGGGGCCAACGTCCTGACTTTC
NA,TRBV28,TRBJ1-2,NA,CASSLVGYGYTF,TGTGCCAGCAGTTTGGTGGGCTATGGCTACACCTTC
TRBD1,TRBV5-4,TRBJ2-3,NA,CASRIQGATDTQYF,TGTGCCAGCAGGATACAGGGGGCAACAGATACGCAGTATTTT
TRBD1,TRBV5-4,TRBJ2-1,NA,CASSLAGQGVLFF,TGTGCCAGCAGCTTGGCGGGACAGGGGGTTTTGTTCTTC
NA,TRBV27,TRBJ1-6,NA,CASGHQSSYNSPLHF,TGTGCCAGCGGGCACCAGAGCTCCTATAATTCACCCCTCCACTTT
TRBD1,TRBV5-4,TRBJ2-5,once,CASSSNGQGRETQYF,TGTGCCAGCAGCTCGAACGGACAGGGCCGGGAGACCCAGTACTTC
NA,TRBV10-3,TRBJ2-3,NA,CAISGLETIKGTDTQYF,TGTGCCATCAGTGGCCTAGAAACAATCAAGGGGACAGATACGCAGTATTTT
TRBD2,TRBV4-3,TRBJ2-2,NA,CASSQEGGRAGELFF,TGCGCCAGCAGCCAAGAAGGCGGGAGAGCCGGGGAGCTGTTTTTT
NA,TRBV24-1,TRBJ1-2,NA,CATSDSGDYGYTF,TGTGCCACCAGTGATTCTGGAGACTATGGCTACACCTTC
TRBD2,TRBV6-2/TRBV6-3,TRBJ2-5,NA,CASSGVAGVTETQYF,TGTGCCAGCAGTGGGGTCGCGGGAGTTACGGAGACCCAGTACTTC
TRBD1,TRBV7-2,TRBJ1-2,NA,CASSSRGGQGSYGYTF,TGTGCCAGCAGCTCGAGAGGGGGACAGGGGAGCTATGGCTACACCTTC
NA,TRBV2,TRBJ1-5,NA,CASSNPGQLTRPQHF,TGTGCCAGCAGTAATCCGGGACAACTTACCCGGCCCCAGCATTTT
TRBD1,TRBV7-2,TRBJ1-3,NA,CASRSKGARGNTIYF,TGTGCCAGCAGGAGCAAGGGGGCTCGTGGAAACACCATATATTTT
NA,TRBV7-2,TRBJ2-2,NA,CASRFRDGGGELFF,TGTGCCAGCAGATTCAGGGACGGTGGCGGGGAGCTGTTTTTT
NA,TRBV27,TRBJ2-2,NA,CASSLGGGIGELFF,TGTGCCAGCAGCCTTGGGGGGGGCATCGGGGAGCTGTTTTTT
TRBD1,TRBV2,TRBJ2-7,NA,CATTKDRGHEQYF,TGTGCCACCACCAAAGACAGGGGCCACGAGCAGTACTTC
NA,TRBV7-9,TRBJ1-5,NA,CASSYGGFGQPQHF,TGTGCCAGCAGTTACGGAGGGTTTGGTCAGCCCCAGCATTTT
NA,TRBV28,TRBJ2-3,NA,CASREGQNTQYF,TGTGCCAGCAGGGAGGGTCAAAATACGCAGTATTTT
NA,TRBV5-3,TRBJ2-5,NA,CARSFFARETQYF,TGTGCCAGAAGCTTCTTCGCCCGGGAGACCCAGTACTTC
TRBD1,TRBV6-6,TRBJ1-6,NA,CASTHPLDREAPLHF,TGTGCCAGCACTCACCCCCTTGACAGGGAAGCACCCCTCCACTTT
TRBD2,TRBV4-2,TRBJ2-5,NA,CASSLGLAGVQETQYF,TGTGCCAGCAGCCTAGGACTAGCGGGAGTTCAAGAGACCCAGTACTTC
NA,TRBV15,TRBJ2-7,NA,CATSRAREISSYEQYF,TGTGCCACCAGCAGAGCCAGGGAGATTTCCTCCTACGAGCAGTACTTC
TRBD1,TRBV28,TRBJ1-2,NA,CASSGGTGLHTF,TGTGCCAGCAGCGGAGGGACAGGGCTTCACACCTTC
TRBD1,TRBV29-1,TRBJ2-2,once,CSVTGSGQGAGELFF,TGCAGCGTTACCGGCTCTGGTCAGGGGGCCGGGGAGCTGTTTTTT
TRBD2,TRBV5-4,TRBJ2-3,NA,CASSPGLAGGDTQYF,TGTGCCAGCAGCCCGGGACTAGCGGGAGGGGATACGCAGTATTTT